This TCR beta chain was identified in a study of HIV-infected patients and healthy controls. By share, this clonotype ranks as medium-sized. Its antigen is unidentified. Roughly three months, about 14 weeks, into antiretroviral therapy, follow-up blood was collected. No cell fractionation was done, so the repertoire covers all unsorted peripheral blood T cells. The CDR3 is 13 residues long. Trimming left V 5 bases short and J 0 bases short, with 5 bases between. Alpha and beta constant-region primers primed reverse transcription of about 500 ng RNA. Separate chain-specific third strand synthesis with multiplexing indices produced the alpha and beta libraries. Via MiXCR, TCRdb re-called the 5' RACE reads, giving one row per CDR3 protein. Of some 6,600 distinct CDR3 sequences listed, under 9.5% were seen once; the top ten hold 20% to 25%. Study results and limitations: Slight age and sex differences between study cohorts did not explain the diversity differences.

This clonotype originated in an adult with HIV infection. The source was blood, collected during antiretroviral therapy. The chain uses TRBV12-3 or TRBV12-4 and TRBJ1-5; the D is unclear. For the CDR3, the DNA is TGTGCCAGCAGTCTTTATAGCAATCAGCCCCAGCATTTT. Translated: CASSLYSNQPQHF.